The following is a T cell receptor beta chain sequence with its context. Its specificity is unknown. At one boundary the junction diverges from the germline segment, which might be a read error. The record originates from a study of tumor-infiltrating lymphocytes in primary liver carcinoma. Overall study findings and caveats: With p = 0.039, the top-250-clone fraction in tumors significantly exceeded that in blood.

Per germline, CDR1 MDHEN and CDR2 SYDVKM. The CDR3 loop spans 14 amino acids. Taking about 20-31 mg of unsorted bulk tissue, the authors co-extracted RNA and DNA. TCR beta cDNA was prepared out of roughly 490 ng total RNA by means of a constant-region primer. Nested multiplex PCR, run for three rounds with slightly modified ARM-PCR, yielded TCR beta libraries. Use of TRBV1-TRBV30 forward primers with a C-beta reverse primer characterized the first two PCR rounds, which lasted around 11 cycles each. TCRdb re-analysed the multiplex PCR reads in MiXCR, keeping a single row per CDR3 protein. This table has approximately 110,000 distinct CDR3 sequences, about 59% appearing once.

The clonotype originates from a woman aged 55-75 years with primary liver carcinoma and hepatitis B virus infection. The J gene is TRBJ2-3, the V gene TRBV28; D remains ambiguous. The sample comprised liver tumor tissue from sampling region 1. Subset noted: tumor region T1, superior pole. This CDR3 reads CARSFVDYTDTRYF. The CDR3 region has the DNA TGTGCCAGAAGTTTTGTGGATTACACAGATACGCGGTATTTC. Based on the CDR3 plus reference TRBV28 and TRBJ2-3, the full variable domain is DVKVTQSSRYLVKRTGEKVFLECVQDMDHENMFWYRQDPGLGLRLIYFSYDVKMKEKGDIPEGYSVSREKKERFSLILESASTNQTSMYLCARSFVDYTDTRYFGPGTRLTVL.